The rows below give T cell receptor beta chains drawn from one sample of a study of a mutant IDH1 vaccine in newly diagnosed glioma. These receptors have no known antigen. Profiled with immunoSEQ multiplex PCR; TCRdb holds only in-frame clones, not every one. The table records about 60,000 clones, around four fifths of them present only once. This specimen consisted of PBMCs, obtained from a glioma patient whose treatment included an IDH1 peptide vaccine. These receptors came from a man under 40 with glioma. Each CDR3 is given with its conserved first and last residue. D genes are given only for firm matches. Some rows have no size entry. The others give once, few or many, or a class for an expanded clone.

NA	TRBJ1-2	TRBV14	NA	CASSPNLGVGNYGYTF	TGTGCCAGCAGCCCGAACTTAGGGGTCGGCAACTATGGCTACACCTTC
NA	TRBJ1-2	TRBV9	NA	CASSHPGQGAMWYGYTF	TGTGCCAGCTCCCATCCGGGCCAAGGGGCGATGTGGTATGGCTACACCTTC
NA	TRBJ2-5	TRBV9	NA	CASSVTDGRGYQETQYF	TGTGCCAGCAGCGTAACCGATGGGAGGGGGTACCAAGAGACCCAGTACTTC
NA	TRBJ2-3	TRBV6-1	NA	CASRGGTASTDTQYF	TGTGCCAGCAGGGGCGGGACAGCTAGCACAGATACGCAGTATTTT
NA	TRBJ1-6	TRBV27	NA	CASSLSPRSSYNSPLHF	TGTGCCAGCAGTTTATCGCCCAGGAGCTCCTATAATTCACCCCTCCACTTT
NA	TRBJ1-1	TRBV11-2	NA	CASSLVPVPNTEAFF	TGTGCCAGCAGCTTAGTCCCGGTGCCGAACACTGAAGCTTTCTTT
NA	TRBJ1-1	TRBV2	NA	CASSDGGNLGEAFF	TGTGCCAGCAGCGACGGAGGGAACCTTGGTGAAGCTTTCTTT
few	TRBJ1-1	TRBV15	NA	CATSRVRQENTEAFF	TGTGCCACCAGCAGAGTACGACAGGAGAACACTGAAGCTTTCTTT
NA	TRBJ1-5	TRBV30	NA	CAWSRAGLNQPQHF	TGTGCCTGGAGTAGGGCAGGTCTCAATCAGCCCCAGCATTTT
NA	TRBJ1-6	TRBV5-4	TRBD1	CASSLGSGGGWRSPLHF	TGTGCCAGCAGCTTGGGGTCAGGGGGAGGGTGGCGTTCACCCCTCCACTTT
NA	TRBJ2-7	TRBV28	NA	CASSILKPDTAFYEQYF	TGTGCCAGCAGCATACTAAAACCTGACACGGCATTCTACGAGCAGTACTTC
NA	TRBJ2-2	TRBV9	NA	CASRSGLANTGELFF	TGTGCCAGCAGATCGGGACTCGCTAACACCGGGGAGCTGTTTTTT
NA	TRBJ2-7	TRBV7-8	NA	CASSLADDRRFYEQYF	TGTGCCAGCAGCTTAGCCGACGACAGAAGGTTCTACGAGCAGTACTTC
NA	TRBJ2-1	TRBV10-1	NA	CASSEGQLPPYKQFF	TGCGCCAGCAGTGAGGGGCAGTTACCCCCGTATAAGCAGTTCTTC
once	TRBJ2-7	TRBV5-8	NA	CASSLQAYYEQYF	TGTGCCAGCAGCTTGCAGGCTTACTACGAGCAGTACTTC
NA	TRBJ2-5	TRBV7-2	TRBD2	CASSLAASGGGKTQYF	TGTGCCAGCAGCTTAGCGGCTAGCGGGGGGGGGAAGACCCAGTACTTC
NA	TRBJ1-5	TRBV7-9	TRBD1	CASSSSGTGEIVAQHF	TGTGCCAGCAGCTCGTCCGGGACAGGCGAAATTGTAGCCCAGCATTTT
NA	TRBJ1-1	TRBV7-2	TRBD1	CASLTTGVVTEAFF	TGTGCCAGCCTAACCACAGGGGTCGTAACTGAAGCTTTCTTT
few	TRBJ1-1	TRBV25-1	NA	CASSSPGSMNTEAFF	TGTGCCAGCAGTTCTCCGGGATCCATGAACACTGAAGCTTTCTTT
NA	TRBJ2-5	TRBV7-9	NA	CASSLRSHQETQYF	TGTGCCAGCAGCTTAAGGTCCCACCAAGAGACCCAGTACTTC
NA	TRBJ2-4	TRBV7-2	NA	CASSFTTKNIQYF	TGTGCCAGCAGCTTTACGACCAAAAACATTCAGTACTTC
few	TRBJ1-1	TRBV11-1	NA	CASSFTGRGAEAFF	TGTGCCAGCAGCTTCACAGGGCGGGGGGCTGAAGCTTTCTTT